The 11 T cell receptor beta chains reported below all come from one sample, sequenced in a study of blood T cell repertoires in COVID-19. The method was immunoSEQ multiplex PCR; TCRdb's version includes in-frame clones alone and lacks a portion of them. This sample yields about 200,000 clones, of which approximately 82% are seen a single time; about 5% belongs to the top ten. Sequencing was done on a sample of PBMCs or T cells enriched from blood (not recorded which). The origin of the receptors is a woman aged 55-70 years with acute COVID-19.

This clone was recorded a few times. The genes are TRBV30 and TRBJ1-1, with a possible D match to TRBD1 (5 bases). Germline V gene lookup returns CDR1 GTSNPN and CDR2 SVGIG (reference sequence). CDR3 size: 14 residues. Trimming removed 3 bases from V and 5 bases from J, with 16 bases in between. In DNA, the CDR3 is TGTGCCTGGAGCCCGGGCCTCGGGGGGACTGAAGCTTTCTTT. Its protein is CAWSPGLGGTEAFF.

The chain's CDR3 is CASSLGLGDSYEQYV. CDR3 DNA sequence: TGCGCCAGCAGCCTAGGACTAGGGGATTCCTACGAGCAGTACGTC. V is TRBV5-1 and J is TRBJ2-7; the match to TRBD2 covers 7 bases. Germline CDR1 is SGHRS and CDR2 is YFSETQ. This CDR3 comprises 15 residues. Trimming cost V 4 bases and J 1 base; bases outside gene matches: 8.

This clone has just one count. The chain links TRBV5-4 to TRBJ1-3; D is ambiguous. CDR3 size: 17 residues. Trimming removed 4 bases at V and 0 bases at J, with 17 bases between. Germline values: CDR1 SGHNT, CDR2 YYREEE (reference sequence). Written as DNA, the CDR3 is TGTGCCAGCAGCCCAGACGGGTTGGAGGTCTCTGGAAACACCATATATTTT. Amino acid sequence: CASSPDGLEVSGNTIYF.

The chain is built from TRBV5-1 and TRBJ1-2; D is undetermined. Germline-derived CDR1 and CDR2 are SGHRS and YFSETQ. The CDR3 has 12 amino acids. V lost 9 bases to trimming and J lost 8 bases, with 17 bases between them. This chain's CDR3 is CATHTGNGGYTF. Written as DNA, the CDR3 is TGCGCCACCCACACGGGGAATGGGGGCTACACCTTC. The full variable domain, rest sourced from reference TRBV5-1 and TRBJ1-2, is KAGVTQTPRYLIKTRGQQVTLSCSPISGHRSVSWYQQTPGQGLQFLFEYFSETQRNKGNFPGRFSGRQFSNSRSEMNVSTLELGDSALYLCATHTGNGGYTFGSGTRLTVV.

The CDR3 nucleotides read TGTGCCAGCAGTTACCCCCCGACTGAAGCTTTCTTT. Translated, it gives CASSYPPTEAFF. The chain joins TRBV6-2 or TRBV6-3 to TRBJ1-1; D unclear. Trimming took 2 bases from V and 5 from J, leaving 6 bases between them. The CDR3 is 12 residues long. CDR1 MNHEY and CDR2 SVGEGT come from the germline V gene.

The genes are TRBV9 and TRBJ1-2; tentatively, D is TRBD1 (6 bases). Per germline, CDR1 SGDLS and CDR2 YYNGEE. This CDR3 is built from 12 residues. Trimming removed 4 bases at V and 7 bases at J, with 11 bases between. CDR3 coding DNA: TGTGCCAGCAGCCCCTTAGGGGGTGGCTACACCTTC. This encodes CASSPLGGGYTF.

The V and J genes are TRBV7-9 and TRBJ1-3; 8 nucleotides agree with TRBD1. CDR1 SEHNR and CDR2 FQNEAQ come from the germline V gene (reference sequence). This CDR3 contains 16 residues. The J segment lost 6 bases and the V segment lost 5 bases, leaving 12 bases of the junction unmatched. The CDR3 region has the DNA TGTGCCAGCAGCCGGCACAGGGGGGGCGCCGAAAACACCATATATTTT. Encoded protein: CASSRHRGGAENTIYF.

The chain joins TRBV19 to TRBJ2-2; 10 bases are shared with TRBD2. CDR1 and CDR2 from the germline V gene are LNHDA and SQIVND (reference sequence). This CDR3 is 16 amino acids long. J was trimmed by 4 bases and V by 4 bases; bases with no gene match: 6. The CDR3 region has the DNA TGTGCCAGTAGTAGCCAAGCGGGAGGGGCCACCGGGGAGCTGTTTTTT. Translation gives CASSSQAGGATGELFF.

This chain connects TRBV6-2 or TRBV6-3 to TRBJ2-7; 8 nucleotides align to TRBD1. The CDR3 covers 14 residues. V dropped 6 bases and J dropped 4; count of bases not matched to a gene: 8. Germline-derived CDR1 and CDR2 are MNHEY and SVGEGT. Written as DNA, the CDR3 is TGTGCCAGCAGCTCTCAGGGGGCGCGGTACGAGCAGTACGTC. This encodes CASSSQGARYEQYV.

This sequence joins TRBV7-2 and TRBJ1-1; D is perhaps TRBD1 (5 bases). From germline, CDR1 is SGHTA and CDR2 FQGNSA. Trimming cost V 5 bases and J 1 base, with 11 bases left between them. This CDR3 comprises 14 residues. Written as DNA, the CDR3 is TGTGCCAGCAGCCAGGGCCGGGCGAACACTGAAGCTTTCTTT. Translation: CASSQGRANTEAFF.

CDR3 loop: CASSVSTVLNEQFF. The CDR3 DNA reads as TGTGCCAGCAGCGTGAGTACCGTGCTAAATGAGCAGTTCTTC. The chain uses TRBV9 and TRBJ2-1; D gene uncertain. Germline-derived CDR1 and CDR2 are SGDLS and YYNGEE. This CDR3 is built from 14 residues. The V end was cut by 2 bases, the J end by 7 bases, with 13 bases between.